This TCR beta chain derives from a study of T-cell reconstitution after alpha-beta-depleted transplantation in children. The CDR3 extends over 13 amino acids. The V end was cut by 6 bases, the J end by 3 bases, with 11 bases between. In the case of this clonotype: As yet, its antigen is unknown.

The library targeted TCRbeta and was prepared with unique molecular identifiers. TCRdb ran MiXCR on the PCR reads and lists one entry per CDR3 protein. The profile covers 700,000 to 950,000 distinct CDR3 sequences, with roughly 15% appearing a single time and approximately 5% taken by the ten largest. Study results and limitations: The main origin of T-cell counts and diversity one year after transplant was newly produced T cells.

This sample comprised PBMCs, mostly from graft donor cells, obtained 360 days after TCRalphabeta/CD19-depleted stem cell transplant. The TCR sequence derives from a male patient between 5 and 17 years old who had a stem cell transplant for acute lymphoblastic leukemia, so the T cells may come from the graft donor. The rearrangement uses TRBV12-3 or TRBV12-4 and TRBJ1-2; D is unresolved. The CDR3 is CASSHRAYYGYTF. As DNA, the CDR3 is TGTGCCAGCAGCCACCGAGCCTACTATGGCTACACCTTC.